Reported below is one T cell receptor beta chain. The antigen is undetermined. These data come from a study of human T cells and chemical hapten exposure. Regarding the study as a whole: Donor immune responses may differ from healthy people's, since all donors had alopecia.

Time point in this sample: patch test 1, 2 weeks after DPC sensitization. Treatment in this sample: therapeutic diphenylcyclopropenone sensitization with weekly scalp DPC. V was pared by 4 bases and J by 0 bases, with 11 bases between. There are 15 residues in the CDR3. The germline gives CDR1 SGHRS, CDR2 YFSETQ. TCRdb re-called the RACE reads through MiXCR, storing one row per CDR3 protein. Seen here are some 350,000 distinct CDR3 sequences, about 7% observed once, and the top ten hold 8.4%. The receptor was derived from a woman aged 18 to 35 with alopecia areata. Some clones in this sample may be carry-over from other donors' samples. The chain joins TRBV5-1 to TRBJ1-3, with D perhaps TRBD1 (5 bases). The material sequenced was whole blood, taken in connection with sensitization to the hapten diphenylcyclopropenone (DPC). The CDR3 DNA sequence: TGCGCCAGCAGCGTGGGACTCTTCTCTGGAAACACCATATATTTT. This sequence encodes CASSVGLFSGNTIYF.